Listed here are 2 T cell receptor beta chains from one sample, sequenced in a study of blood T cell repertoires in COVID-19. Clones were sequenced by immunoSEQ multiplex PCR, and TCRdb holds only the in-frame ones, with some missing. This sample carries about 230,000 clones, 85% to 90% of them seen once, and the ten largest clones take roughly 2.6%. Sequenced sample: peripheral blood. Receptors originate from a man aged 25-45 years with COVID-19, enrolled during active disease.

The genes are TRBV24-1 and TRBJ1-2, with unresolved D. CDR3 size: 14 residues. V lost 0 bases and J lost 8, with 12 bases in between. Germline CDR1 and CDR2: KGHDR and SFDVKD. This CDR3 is CATSDLQTTYGYTF. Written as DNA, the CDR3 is TGTGCCACCAGTGATTTGCAAACCACTTACGGCTACACCTTC.

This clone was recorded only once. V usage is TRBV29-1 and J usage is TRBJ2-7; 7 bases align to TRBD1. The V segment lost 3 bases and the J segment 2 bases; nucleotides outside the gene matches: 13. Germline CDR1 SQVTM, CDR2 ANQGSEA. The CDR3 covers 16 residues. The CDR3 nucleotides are TGCAGCGTTGAGGGGGCCCCAACAGGGGTCGCCTACGAGCAGTACTTC. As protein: CSVEGAPTGVAYEQYF.